These 16 T cell receptor beta chains came from one sample sequenced in a study of control samples from healthy donors and cancer patients. Measured with immunoSEQ multiplex PCR; TCRdb has only the in-frame clones, and not every one. Altogether around 140,000 clones are present, around 94% being singletons, with the ten largest covering less than 15%. The specimen was blood. The receptors here all came from a man aged 35 to 55 in good health.

The rearrangement uses TRBV6-5 and TRBJ2-1; 7 positions agree with TRBD2. V lost 5 bases and J lost 10; bases outside the gene matches: 14. The germline V gene has CDR1 MNHEY and CDR2 SVGAGI. The CDR3 spans 15 residues. CDR3 coding DNA: TGTGCCAGCAGTCCACCTCCGGGGGAGGGTGGAGAGCAGTTCTTC. Translated, it gives CASSPPPGEGGEQFF.

V gene TRBV7-2 combines with J gene TRBJ2-6; the D gene is possibly TRBD2 (5 bases). The CDR3 spans 15 residues. Per the germline V gene, CDR1 is SGHTA and CDR2 is FQGNSA. Trimming cost V 5 bases and J 0 bases, with 8 bases left between them. This chain's CDR3 is CASSLDSSGANVLTF. CDR3 nucleotide sequence: TGTGCCAGCAGCCTGGACTCCTCTGGGGCCAACGTCCTGACTTTC. The variable domain in full, with the rest retrieved from reference TRBV7-2 and TRBJ2-6, is GAGVSQSPSNKVTEKGKDVELRCDPISGHTALYWYRQSLGQGLEFLIYFQGNSAPDKSGLPSDRFSAERTGGSVSTLTIQRTQQEDSAVYLCASSLDSSGANVLTFGAGSRLTVL.

The chain joins TRBV5-1 to TRBJ2-1; TRBD1 matches 7 bases. Germline-derived CDR1 and CDR2 are SGHRS and YFSETQ. CDR3 length: 13 residues. The J segment lost 8 bases and the V segment lost 5 bases, leaving 7 bases of the junction unmatched. The CDR3 region is CASRTTGSDEQFF. CDR3 in DNA: TGCGCCAGCAGAACGACAGGGAGCGATGAGCAGTTCTTC.

The chain has TRBV25-1 and TRBJ2-1, with TRBD2 matching 8 bases. J was trimmed by 8 bases and V by 4 bases; bases with no gene match: 19. The CDR3 is made up of 18 amino acids. In germline, CDR1 is MGHDK, CDR2 SYGVNS. Written as DNA, the CDR3 is TGTGCCAGCAGTGGACCCCCCACCGGGACTAGTGTCAGCCATGAGCAGTTCTTC. As protein: CASSGPPTGTSVSHEQFF.

V and J are TRBV6-2 or TRBV6-3 and TRBJ1-5; no reliable D call. Between the trimmed V and J ends, which lost 4 bases and 5 bases, there was a span of 9 bases. The CDR3 is 13 residues long. Germline V gene data show CDR1 as MNHEY and CDR2 as SVGEGT. In DNA form, the CDR3 reads TGTGCCAGCAGTTTGCGCAGTGATCAGCCCCAGCATTTT. Translating it yields CASSLRSDQPQHF.

In nucleotides, the CDR3 is TGTGCCAGCAGTGAGAGACGGGCTAGCGGATGGAATGAGCAGTTCTTC. Translated: CASSERRASGWNEQFF. The chain has TRBV6-1 and TRBJ2-1, with 7 bases identical to TRBD2. Germline CDR1 MNHNS, CDR2 SASEGT. V dropped 3 bases and J dropped 7; count of bases not matched to a gene: 12. The CDR3 spans 16 residues.

This sequence joins TRBV21-1 and TRBJ2-7; TRBD2, the D gene given by the table, was not confirmed from the DNA. TRBV21-1 is reported as a pseudogene. The CDR3 runs 15 residues. The DNA for the CDR3 is TGTGCCTGGCGTCTAGCGGGGGCCCGGGGATCCGAGCAGTACTTC. Translating it yields CAWRLAGARGSEQYF.

The rearrangement links TRBV15 to TRBJ2-1; maybe TRBD2 (6 bases). This CDR3 comprises 15 residues. V was pared by 8 bases and J by 6 bases, with 20 bases between. CDR1 is LNHNV and CDR2 is YYDKDF in the germline V gene (reference sequence). The CDR3 loop reads CATAATREVSNEQFF. For the CDR3, the DNA is TGTGCCACCGCGGCGACTAGGGAGGTTAGCAATGAGCAGTTCTTC.

This chain joins TRBV6-5 and TRBJ1-3; D remains unclear. The CDR3 contains 15 residues. Germline V gene sequence: CDR1 MNHEY, CDR2 SVGAGI. V dropped 5 bases and J dropped 1 base, with 12 bases sitting between them. The CDR3 sequence is CASSQRAESGNTIYF. CDR3 in DNA: TGTGCCAGCAGTCAGCGCGCAGAGTCTGGAAACACCATATATTTT.

This chain uses TRBV30 with TRBJ1-1; 7 nucleotides line up with TRBD1. Germline V gene data show CDR1 as GTSNPN and CDR2 as SVGIG (reference sequence). The CDR3 totals 14 residues. J gave up 3 bases and V 4 bases, and 8 bases lay outside the gene matches. CDR3 sequence: CAWNTDRADTEAFF. The CDR3 DNA sequence: TGTGCCTGGAATACCGACAGGGCGGACACTGAAGCTTTCTTT.

This chain links TRBV28 with TRBJ1-1; D is uncertain. CDR3 length: 14 residues. V shed 4 bases and J shed 0 bases, with 9 bases lying between them. From germline, CDR1 is MDHEN and CDR2 SYDVKM. The CDR3 sequence is CASSSGPMNTEAFF. As DNA, the CDR3 is TGTGCCAGCAGTTCCGGACCGATGAACACTGAAGCTTTCTTT.

Concerning this clone: This specimen includes other DNA sequences encoding the same CDR3. CDR3 coding DNA: TGTGCCAGCAGCCCAAGAGGGAACACCATATATTTT. Translating it yields CASSPRGNTIYF. This chain links TRBV12-3 or TRBV12-4 with TRBJ1-3; D remains unclear. The CDR3 runs 12 residues. V was clipped by 6 bases and J by 7 bases, with 10 bases between them.

CDR3 protein: CASSAKWTGRSGELFF. CDR3 bases: TGTGCCAGCAGCGCCAAGTGGACAGGGAGGAGCGGGGAGCTGTTTTTT. The chain recombines TRBV9 with TRBJ2-2; 8 bases align to TRBD1. This CDR3 is built from 16 residues. J gave up 7 bases and V 3 bases, and 11 bases lay outside the gene matches. CDR1 is SGDLS, CDR2 YYNGEE, per germline.

The genes are TRBV5-1 and TRBJ1-4; 7 bases are shared with TRBD1. Per the germline V gene, CDR1 is SGHRS and CDR2 is YFSETQ. The CDR3 sequence is 17 residues long. With 4 bases clipped from V and 7 bases from J, the junction kept 16 bases outside the gene matches. The CDR3, as DNA: TGCGCCAGCAGCGCAGGGACAGTCAGCTCCGGGGGTGAAAAACTGTTTTTT. It codes for CASSAGTVSSGGEKLFF.

This clone is a singleton in its sample. The chain has TRBV7-9 and TRBJ1-2; a weak D match, TRBD1 (6 bases). From germline, CDR1 is SEHNR and CDR2 FQNEAQ (reference sequence). Trimming removed 5 bases from V and 4 bases from J, with 17 bases in between. This CDR3 contains 15 residues. In nucleotides, the CDR3 is TGTGCCAGCAGCATCACAGGGTGGAAGAGCTATGGCTACACCTTC. The encoded protein is CASSITGWKSYGYTF. Full variable domain (rest looked up from reference TRBV7-9 and TRBJ1-2): DTGVSQNPRHKITKRGQNVTFRCDPISEHNRLYWYRQTLGQGPEFLTYFQNEAQLEKSRLLSDRFSAERPKGSFSTLEIQRTEQGDSAMYLCASSITGWKSYGYTFGSGTRLTVV.

The chain combines TRBV29-1 with TRBJ2-2; 8 bases agree with TRBD2. Germline CDR1 SQVTM, CDR2 ANQGSEA. There are 15 residues in the CDR3. With V trimmed by 6 bases and J by 2 bases, 8 bases remained unmatched. CDR3 coding DNA: TGCAGCGTCCTAAGCGGGGGAGGTAACACCGGGGAGCTGTTTTTT. Translation: CSVLSGGGNTGELFF.